This T cell receptor (beta chain) was recovered during a study of T cells after yellow fever vaccination. This clonotype was recorded a few times. TCRdb independently ran MiXCR on the 5' RACE reads; one entry per CDR3 protein. The sample has fewer than 400,000 distinct CDR3 sequences; about 11% are singletons. This clonotype was sampled from a man aged 18 to 30 who received the YFV17D yellow fever vaccine. The sequences come from CD4+ T cells sorted from PBMCs, collected 45 days after the yellow fever booster vaccination.

The DNA for the CDR3 is TGTGCCAGCAGTGGACTAGCACTCAATGAGCAGTTCTTC. As protein: CASSGLALNEQFF. The V gene is TRBV2, the J gene TRBJ2-1; TRBD2 matches at 7 bases. This CDR3 region has 13 residues. In germline, CDR1 is SNHLY, CDR2 FYNNEI. Trimming removed 4 bases from V and 6 bases from J; junction bases left unmatched: 3.